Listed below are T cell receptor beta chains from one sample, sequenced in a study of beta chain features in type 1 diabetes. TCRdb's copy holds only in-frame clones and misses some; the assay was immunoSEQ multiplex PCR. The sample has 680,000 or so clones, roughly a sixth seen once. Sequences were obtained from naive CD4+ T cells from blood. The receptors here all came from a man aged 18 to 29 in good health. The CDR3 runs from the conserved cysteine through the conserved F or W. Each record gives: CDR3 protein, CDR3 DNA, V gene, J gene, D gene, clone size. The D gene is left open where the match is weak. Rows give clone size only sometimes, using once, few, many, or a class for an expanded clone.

CDR3 protein: CASRTTGDNYGYTF
CDR3 DNA: TGTGCCAGCAGAACCACAGGGGATAACTATGGCTACACCTTC
V gene: TRBV27
J gene: TRBJ1-2
D gene: TRBD1
clone size: few

CDR3 protein: CASSMTGLKNQPQHF
CDR3 DNA: TGTGCCAGTAGTATGACGGGACTAAAGAATCAGCCCCAGCATTTT
V gene: TRBV19
J gene: TRBJ1-5
D gene: .
clone size: .

CDR3 protein: CARGGPTDTQYF
CDR3 DNA: TGTGCCAGGGGGGGCCCCACAGATACGCAGTATTTT
V gene: TRBV7-2
J gene: TRBJ2-3
D gene: .
clone size: .

CDR3 protein: CASSLQLTGANVLTF
CDR3 DNA: TGTGCCAGCAGCTTGCAGCTGACTGGGGCCAACGTCCTGACTTTC
V gene: TRBV7-3
J gene: TRBJ2-6
D gene: .
clone size: .

CDR3 protein: CASSPSFPYGYTF
CDR3 DNA: TGTGCCAGCAGCCCTTCGTTCCCTTATGGCTACACCTTC
V gene: TRBV7-9
J gene: TRBJ1-2
D gene: .
clone size: .

CDR3 protein: CASSRTGRAETQYF
CDR3 DNA: TGTGCCAGTAGCCGGACAGGGAGGGCAGAGACCCAGTACTTC
V gene: TRBV19
J gene: TRBJ2-5
D gene: .
clone size: .

CDR3 protein: CSVVKNTDTQYF
CDR3 DNA: TGCAGCGTTGTCAAGAACACAGATACGCAGTATTTT
V gene: TRBV29-1
J gene: TRBJ2-3
D gene: .
clone size: .

CDR3 protein: CASSLGRASGNDEQYF
CDR3 DNA: TGTGCCAGCAGCTTAGGAAGGGCTAGCGGGAACGACGAGCAGTACTTC
V gene: TRBV7-9
J gene: TRBJ2-7
D gene: TRBD2
clone size: .

CDR3 protein: CASSEDRFYEQYF
CDR3 DNA: TGTGCCAGCAGCGAAGACAGGTTCTACGAGCAGTACTTC
V gene: TRBV21-1
J gene: TRBJ2-7
D gene: .
clone size: few

CDR3 protein: CASSARTGEYGYTF
CDR3 DNA: TGTGCCAGCAGCGCGAGGACAGGGGAATATGGCTACACCTTC
V gene: TRBV9
J gene: TRBJ1-2
D gene: TRBD1
clone size: few

CDR3 protein: CASSSPGLQGEVYGYTF
CDR3 DNA: TGTGCCAGCAGTTCCCCGGGACTCCAGGGGGAGGTCTATGGCTACACCTTC
V gene: TRBV27
J gene: TRBJ1-2
D gene: TRBD1
clone size: .

CDR3 protein: CASKGGGLLYNEQFF
CDR3 DNA: TGTGCCAGCAAAGGAGGGGGACTTCTCTACAATGAGCAGTTCTTC
V gene: TRBV27
J gene: TRBJ2-1
D gene: .
clone size: .

CDR3 protein: CASSSTGVQYF
CDR3 DNA: TGTGCCAGCAGCTCGACAGGGGTGCAGTACTTC
V gene: TRBV7-3
J gene: TRBJ2-7
D gene: TRBD1
clone size: few

CDR3 protein: CASSSGGPGELFF
CDR3 DNA: TGTGCCAGCAGCTCAGGGGGCCCCGGGGAGCTGTTTTTT
V gene: TRBV7-3
J gene: TRBJ2-2
D gene: TRBD1
clone size: few

CDR3 protein: CASSPQADNYEQYF
CDR3 DNA: TGTGCCAGCTCACCACAGGCAGATAACTACGAGCAGTACTTC
V gene: TRBV18
J gene: TRBJ2-7
D gene: .
clone size: .

CDR3 protein: CASSSYRTSWGNEQFF
CDR3 DNA: TGTGCCAGCAGCTCTTACCGGACTAGCTGGGGCAATGAGCAGTTCTTC
V gene: TRBV11-2
J gene: TRBJ2-1
D gene: TRBD2
clone size: .

CDR3 protein: CASSSGVEGGQPQHF
CDR3 DNA: TGTGCCAGCAGCTCCGGAGTGGAAGGGGGGCAGCCCCAGCATTTT
V gene: TRBV7-9
J gene: TRBJ1-5
D gene: .
clone size: few

CDR3 protein: CASSPRGSGGYNEQFF
CDR3 DNA: TGTGCCAGCAGCCCCCGGGGTAGCGGGGGCTACAATGAGCAGTTCTTC
V gene: TRBV9
J gene: TRBJ2-1
D gene: TRBD2
clone size: few

CDR3 protein: CSVVGGEGYPQHF
CDR3 DNA: TGCAGCGTTGTAGGGGGGGAGGGTTATCCCCAGCATTTT
V gene: TRBV29-1
J gene: TRBJ1-5
D gene: .
clone size: .

CDR3 protein: CASSLMTGIGYEQYF
CDR3 DNA: TGCGCCAGCAGCTTGATGACAGGGATTGGCTACGAGCAGTACTTC
V gene: TRBV5-1
J gene: TRBJ2-7
D gene: TRBD1
clone size: few

CDR3 protein: CASSLDAAGDYKVEQYF
CDR3 DNA: TGCGCCAGCAGCTTGGATGCAGCGGGGGATTATAAAGTGGAGCAGTACTTC
V gene: TRBV5-1
J gene: TRBJ2-7
D gene: TRBD2
clone size: .

CDR3 protein: CASSRQYSGANVLTF
CDR3 DNA: TGTGCCAGCAGCCGACAGTACTCTGGGGCCAACGTCCTGACTTTC
V gene: TRBV7-2
J gene: TRBJ2-6
D gene: .
clone size: few

CDR3 protein: CASSQGTLNTGELFF
CDR3 DNA: TGTGCTAGCAGCCAAGGGACGTTGAACACCGGGGAGCTGTTTTTT
V gene: TRBV7-7
J gene: TRBJ2-2
D gene: .
clone size: .

CDR3 protein: CASSLGWLAYYEQYF
CDR3 DNA: TGTGCCAGCAGCTTAGGGTGGCTAGCCTACTACGAGCAGTACTTC
V gene: TRBV7-2
J gene: TRBJ2-7
D gene: .
clone size: few

CDR3 protein: CAIRDGSSETQYF
CDR3 DNA: TGTGCCATCCGGGACGGTTCCTCGGAGACCCAGTACTTC
V gene: TRBV19
J gene: TRBJ2-5
D gene: .
clone size: .

CDR3 protein: CSVGRRGDTGYTDTQYF
CDR3 DNA: TGCAGCGTTGGTCGAAGGGGCGACACTGGCTACACAGATACGCAGTATTTT
V gene: TRBV29-1
J gene: TRBJ2-3
D gene: .
clone size: .

CDR3 protein: CASSFRTSGRAGDEQFF
CDR3 DNA: TGTGCCAGCAGCTTCAGGACTAGCGGGAGGGCAGGCGATGAGCAGTTCTTC
V gene: TRBV9
J gene: TRBJ2-1
D gene: TRBD2
clone size: .

CDR3 protein: CASSSGPSSYNEQFF
CDR3 DNA: TGCGCCAGCAGCTCGGGACCTAGCTCCTACAATGAGCAGTTCTTC
V gene: TRBV5-1
J gene: TRBJ2-1
D gene: .
clone size: .

CDR3 protein: CASSRGLAGGSTDTQYF
CDR3 DNA: TGTGCCAGCAGCCGGGGACTAGCGGGAGGTAGCACAGATACGCAGTATTTT
V gene: TRBV7-4
J gene: TRBJ2-3
D gene: TRBD2
clone size: few

CDR3 protein: CASSLLTGDYGYTF
CDR3 DNA: TGCGCCAGCAGCTTACTTACGGGCGACTATGGCTACACCTTC
V gene: TRBV5-1
J gene: TRBJ1-2
D gene: .
clone size: .

CDR3 protein: CASSFGQDSTDTQYF
CDR3 DNA: TGTGCCAGCAGCTTCGGGCAGGACAGCACAGATACGCAGTATTTT
V gene: TRBV7-9
J gene: TRBJ2-3
D gene: .
clone size: .

CDR3 protein: CASSTEGLPYEQYF
CDR3 DNA: TGTGCCAGCAGTACCGAGGGACTTCCCTACGAGCAGTACTTC
V gene: TRBV28
J gene: TRBJ2-7
D gene: .
clone size: few

CDR3 protein: CASSPGLAGGGGNIQYF
CDR3 DNA: TGTGCCAGCAGTCCCGGACTAGCGGGAGGCGGGGGAAACATTCAGTACTTC
V gene: TRBV7-2
J gene: TRBJ2-4
D gene: TRBD2
clone size: few

CDR3 protein: CAIRPQGGTEAFF
CDR3 DNA: TGTGCCATCAGACCTCAGGGGGGGACTGAAGCTTTCTTT
V gene: TRBV10-3
J gene: TRBJ1-1
D gene: TRBD1
clone size: .

CDR3 protein: CASSEYRATDTQYF
CDR3 DNA: TGTGCCAGCAGTGAATATAGGGCCACAGATACGCAGTATTTT
V gene: TRBV25-1
J gene: TRBJ2-3
D gene: .
clone size: few

CDR3 protein: CAIRSGIEAFF
CDR3 DNA: TGTGCCATCAGGTCCGGGATTGAAGCTTTCTTT
V gene: TRBV10-3
J gene: TRBJ1-1
D gene: .
clone size: few

CDR3 protein: CASSQLVRRNTGELFF
CDR3 DNA: TGCGCCAGCAGCCAATTAGTGAGGAGGAACACCGGGGAGCTGTTTTTT
V gene: TRBV4-3
J gene: TRBJ2-2
D gene: .
clone size: .

CDR3 protein: CASTISYSYEQYF
CDR3 DNA: TGTGCCAGCACCATCTCATATTCCTACGAGCAGTACTTC
V gene: TRBV28
J gene: TRBJ2-7
D gene: .
clone size: .

CDR3 protein: CASSPGQMNTGELFF
CDR3 DNA: TGTGCCAGCAGTCCTGGACAGATGAACACCGGGGAGCTGTTTTTT
V gene: TRBV6-6
J gene: TRBJ2-2
D gene: .
clone size: few

CDR3 protein: CASSLAGTGSETQYF
CDR3 DNA: TGTGCCAGCAGCTTAGCCGGGACAGGGTCAGAGACCCAGTACTTC
V gene: TRBV7-2
J gene: TRBJ2-5
D gene: TRBD1
clone size: few